This entry is about one TCR beta chain. At one boundary the junction diverges from the germline segment, which might be a read error. The entry originates in a study of control samples from healthy donors and cancer patients. The germline CDR1 and CDR2 sequences are KGHSH and LQKENI. The CDR3 spans 13 residues. Profiling relied on immunoSEQ multiplex PCR, and the TCRdb table lists in-frame clones only, not all of them. The repertoire has approximately 150,000 clones, more than 90% of them found once; the top ten carry 2% to 2.5%. The TCR originated in a woman in her 40s in good health. Sequences were obtained from blood. J is TRBJ1-3 and V is TRBV18; D is undetermined. The CDR3 protein is CASSPSDRPPGHF. The CDR3 DNA reads TGTGCCAGCTCACCTTCCGACCGCCCCCCGGGTCATTTT.